The table lists the clone carrying this T cell receptor (beta chain) with a few counts. Study processing details: Reference gene primer amplification gave estimated nucleated cell counts. Using immunoSEQ multiplex PCR, the repertoire was profiled, and TCRdb retains in-frame clones only, with some absent. From that table come the V and J calls and clone size; the DNA was used to work out D and trimming. The sample records 40,000 to 60,000 clones, roughly 82% being singletons. The record originates from a study of blood T cell repertoires in COVID-19. About the research overall: Italy, Spain and the United States were the sources of the convalescent and acute COVID-19 samples. T cells, B-cell-depleted T cells, or PBMCs supplied cDNA or gDNA.

Germline CDR1 reads MDHEN; CDR2 reads SYDVKM. The CDR3 is made up of 15 amino acids. Trimming shortened V by 6 bases and J by 5 bases, and 19 bases separated the two germline ends. The sequenced sample was peripheral blood. This receptor was taken from a human donor in a cohort sampled during active COVID-19. The chain joins TRBV28 to TRBJ2-5, with D possibly being TRBD2 (6 bases). CDR3 nucleotide sequence: TGTGCCAGCAGCTCTAATCTGGAGCGGGTGGAGACCCAGTACTTC. Amino acid sequence: CASSSNLERVETQYF.